This T cell receptor (beta chain) was documented in a study of T cell repertoires in ileal Crohn's disease. Study background: At surgery, under 40% of patients smoked, with median disease duration 7.9 years. About half of patients got postoperative therapy: about a dozen thiopurines, approximately 18 anti-TNF. Overall study results and limits: Clonality above 26.8% at surgery always came with endoscopic recurrence.

Measured with immunoSEQ multiplex PCR; TCRdb has only the in-frame clones, and not every one. The sample contains approximately 2,700 clones, roughly 87% of which appear only once. Concerning this clone: Its antigen is not identified.

The sorted cells were lamina propria lymphocytes from surgical specimens, first isolated by density gradient. The CDR3 consists of 12 residues. Germline V gives CDR1 SNHLY, CDR2 FYNNEI. Trimming cost V 4 bases and J 8 bases, with 11 bases left between them. The rearrangement uses TRBV2 and TRBJ1-2; D gene ambiguous. Sequenced sample: CD4+ T cells sorted from the ileum. The source of this sequence is an adult with Crohn's disease. This chain's CDR3 is CASSVGEIGYTF. CDR3 DNA sequence: TGTGCCAGCAGTGTAGGAGAGATCGGCTACACCTTC.